These 14 T cell receptor beta chains came from one sample sequenced in a study of blood T cell repertoires in COVID-19. Generated by immunoSEQ multiplex PCR, the TCRdb table keeps only in-frame clones and is missing some. The sample yields more than 85,000 clones, roughly four fifths seen once. The material sequenced was peripheral blood. The receptors were sampled from a woman in her 70s with acute or convalescent COVID-19.

The V call is TRBV27, the J call TRBJ1-1; 7 bases are shared with TRBD1. The germline V gene encodes CDR1 MNHEY and CDR2 SMNVEV (reference sequence). The CDR3 contains 13 residues. Trimming took 3 bases from V and 7 from J; bases not matched to a gene: 5. This CDR3 reads CASSFNRGVEAFF. As DNA, the CDR3 is TGTGCCAGCAGTTTCAACAGGGGTGTTGAAGCTTTCTTT.

The chain carries TRBV2 and TRBJ2-3; TRBD2 matches 10 bases. V was clipped by 6 bases and J by 4 bases; unmatched bases: 10. Germline loops: CDR1 SNHLY, CDR2 FYNNEI. CDR3 length equals 16 residues. The CDR3 nucleotides are TGTGCCAGCAGGACGGGACTAGCGCCCGAGGCAGATACGCAGTATTTT. Its translation is CASRTGLAPEADTQYF.

This clone was observed a handful of times. This chain uses TRBV15 with TRBJ1-5; tentative D call: TRBD1 (6 bases). This CDR3 contains 15 residues. CDR1 LNHNV and CDR2 YYDKDF come from the germline V gene (reference sequence). V lost 1 base to trimming and J lost 7 bases, with 14 bases between them. DNA of the CDR3: TGTGCCACCAGCAGAGGGACAGCGTCAGGGCAGCCCCAGCATTTT. Amino acids: CATSRGTASGQPQHF.

The rearrangement uses TRBV6-5 and TRBJ2-4; 7 nucleotides agree with TRBD1. The CDR3 totals 13 residues. Germline V gene lookup returns CDR1 MNHEY and CDR2 SVGAGI. The V and J ends lost 6 bases and 7 bases, in that order; junction bases with no gene match: 6. CDR3 coding DNA: TGTGCCAGCAGCACAGGGGCCCCTAACATTCAGTACTTC. Translating gives CASSTGAPNIQYF.

The chain combines TRBV7-2 with TRBJ1-1; 7 positions agree with TRBD1. The CDR3 length is 15 residues. Germline trimming cut 5 bases from V and 2 bases from J; bases unmatched to any gene: 8. The V gene's germline CDR1 is SGHTA and CDR2 FQGNSA. CDR3 nucleotides: TGTGCCAGCAGCGGACAGGCCGCCCGTAACACTGAAGCTTTCTTT. Its protein is CASSGQAARNTEAFF.

J is TRBJ2-3 and V is TRBV5-1; D uncertain. Germline CDR1 and CDR2: SGHRS and YFSETQ. The CDR3 spans 15 residues. Between the trimmed V and J ends, which lost 0 bases and 1 base, there was a span of 9 bases. In DNA form, the CDR3 reads TGCGCCAGCAGCTTGGAAGAGCCTGGCACAGATACGCAGTATTTT. Translating it yields CASSLEEPGTDTQYF.

The chain joins TRBV2 to TRBJ1-5; D is unresolved. Between the trimmed V and J ends, which lost 0 bases and 1 base, there was a span of 16 bases. CDR1 SNHLY and CDR2 FYNNEI come from the germline V gene. The CDR3 length is 18 residues. The CDR3 nucleotides are TGTGCCAGCAGTGAAGCCCCACCTACTCCCGCCAGCAATCAGCCCCAGCATTTT. The encoded protein is CASSEAPPTPASNQPQHF.

V is TRBV7-9 and J is TRBJ2-1, with TRBD2 identical over 14 bases. V lost 5 bases to trimming and J lost 0 bases; unmatched junction nucleotides: 6. Germline CDR1 reads SEHNR; CDR2 reads FQNEAQ (reference sequence). This CDR3 has 18 amino acids. DNA for the CDR3: TGTGCCAGCAGCACGGGACTAGCGGGAGATAGCTCCTACAATGAGCAGTTCTTC. Amino acids: CASSTGLAGDSSYNEQFF.

The chain recombines TRBV18 with TRBJ2-4; 9 bases agree with TRBD1. Per germline, CDR1 KGHSH and CDR2 LQKENI. This CDR3 has 18 amino acids. J gave up 0 bases and V 2 bases, and 8 bases lay outside the gene matches. CDR3 nucleotides: TGTGCCAGCTCACCAGACAGGGGGGACGGACTAGCCAAAAACATTCAGTACTTC. Amino acids: CASSPDRGDGLAKNIQYF.

This clone was picked up a small number of times. The chain has TRBV11-2 and TRBJ1-2; 11 nucleotides align to TRBD1. V lost 5 bases to trimming and J lost 7 bases; unmatched junction nucleotides: 6. CDR3 size: 14 residues. Germline lookup yields CDR1 SGHAT and CDR2 FQNNGV. CDR3 residues: CASSPRTGGSGYTF. The CDR3 region has the DNA TGTGCCAGCAGCCCCCGGACAGGGGGCAGTGGCTACACCTTC.

V and J are TRBV4-1 and TRBJ2-5; no definite D call. CDR3 length: 15 residues. V shed 4 bases and J shed 4 bases, with 16 bases lying between them. CDR1 and CDR2 (germline): MGHRA, YSYEKL. This chain's CDR3 is CASSPEKVPGETQYF. DNA of the CDR3: TGCGCCAGCAGCCCCGAGAAGGTACCAGGAGAGACCCAGTACTTC.

The J gene is TRBJ1-1, the V gene TRBV4-1, with a weak D call TRBD1 (6 bases). The CDR3 has 13 residues. The V gene's germline CDR1 is MGHRA and CDR2 YSYEKL. V shed 1 base and J shed 7 bases, with 10 bases lying between them. The CDR3 loop is CASSQVGADEAFF. Written as DNA, the CDR3 is TGCGCCAGCAGCCAAGTGGGGGCCGATGAAGCTTTCTTT.

This rearrangement joins TRBV13 to TRBJ1-2; TRBD1 matches at 9 bases. The germline V gene has CDR1 PRHDT and CDR2 FYEKMQ (reference sequence). This CDR3 is 14 amino acids long. The trim removed 5 bases at V and 5 bases at J, leaving 6 bases unmatched. The DNA for the CDR3 is TGTGCCAGCAGCCACAGGGGGCTCGAATATGGCTACACCTTC. Translated, it gives CASSHRGLEYGYTF.

The chain couples TRBV5-1 to TRBJ2-3, with unresolved D. Trimming stripped 0 bases from V and 2 bases from J, with 7 bases between. CDR1 is SGHRS, CDR2 YFSETQ, per germline. The CDR3 is 14 residues long. The CDR3 DNA reads TGCGCCAGCAGCTTGGAAGCAACCACAGATACGCAGTATTTT. Translating it yields CASSLEATTDTQYF. Full variable domain (remainder filled in from reference TRBV5-1 and TRBJ2-3): KAGVTQTPRYLIKTRGQQVTLSCSPISGHRSVSWYQQTPGQGLQFLFEYFSETQRNKGNFPGRFSGRQFSNSRSEMNVSTLELGDSALYLCASSLEATTDTQYFGPGTRLTVL.